What follows describes a single TCR beta chain. Patients' cancers were locally advanced or metastatic urothelial carcinomas. This record belongs to a study of PD-L1 blockade in urothelial cancer. Study details: It was in the mid-2010s that patients started atezolizumab at 1,200 mg intravenously every 3 weeks.

Assay used: immunoSEQ multiplex PCR; TCRdb lists only in-frame clones, some missing. The table lists tens of thousands of clones, around 86% of them singletons. This CDR3 is 15 amino acids long. Germline loops: CDR1 MNHEY, CDR2 SVGAGI. Trimming at V came to 4 bases and at J to 3 bases, leaving 7 bases not matched to a gene. The sequence came from a man between 60 and 75 years old with urothelial cancer. J is TRBJ1-1 and V is TRBV6-5; 8 bases are a match to TRBD1. Specimen: PBMCs, collected around atezolizumab (anti-PD-L1) treatment. CDR3 bases: TGTGCCAGCAGTTCCGAAGGACAGGGTGACACTGAAGCTTTCTTT. Encoded protein: CASSSEGQGDTEAFF.